A selection of T cell receptor beta chains follows, all from one sample in a study of T cells after somatic rescue of genetic block. Libraries were prepared by immunoSEQ multiplex PCR; TCRdb keeps only in-frame clonotypes and omits some of them. The sample lists roughly 12,000 clones, about 74% occurring once. Sequenced material: peripheral blood mononuclear cells (PBMCs). The receptors stem from a boy aged 5-17 years. Each CDR3 is given with its conserved first and last residue. D genes are given only for firm matches. The size of a clone is reported for some rows only, either as once, few or many, or as a class for expanded clones.

d_gene	abundance	j_gene	v_gene	CDR3nt	CDR3aa
TRBD1	NA	TRBJ1-1	TRBV5-6	TGTGCCAGCAGCTTGGTCTATTTGGGACAGCGGGACACTGAAGCTTTCTTT	CASSLVYLGQRDTEAFF
TRBD1	NA	TRBJ2-1	TRBV5-1	TGCGCCAGCAGCTTCGTTGGGACAGCACCTTTCAACAATGAGCAGTTCTTC	CASSFVGTAPFNNEQFF
NA	few	TRBJ1-5	TRBV18	TGTGCCAGCTCACCAGACAGAGATCAGCCCCAGCATTTT	CASSPDRDQPQHF
NA	NA	TRBJ2-5	TRBV5-1	TGCGCCAGCAGCTTTTCGCAAGAGACCCAGTACTTC	CASSFSQETQYF
NA	NA	TRBJ2-7	TRBV9	TGTGCCAGCAGCGCAATACAGGGATACGAGCAGTACTTC	CASSAIQGYEQYF
NA	NA	TRBJ1-2	TRBV7-9	TGTGCCAGCAGCCATTCTCAGGGTGGATATGGCTACACCTTC	CASSHSQGGYGYTF
NA	NA	TRBJ1-1	TRBV6-5	TGTGCCAGCAGTTACTCGACAGATGAAGCTTTCTTT	CASSYSTDEAFF
NA	medium-sized	TRBJ2-7	TRBV7-9	TGTGCCAGCAGCCCCTCTGAGTACGAGCAGTACTTC	CASSPSEYEQYF
NA	NA	TRBJ1-2	TRBV11-2	TGTGCCAGCAGCTCCCGCAGGGAAAAAGGGTTCTATGGCTACACCTTC	CASSSRREKGFYGYTF
NA	medium-sized	TRBJ1-5	TRBV7-9	TGTGCCAGCAGCTTCGGAACCCAGCCCCAGCATTTT	CASSFGTQPQHF
NA	NA	TRBJ2-5	TRBV6-1	TGTGCCAGCAACCCAGGGGGGGAGACCCAGTACTTC	CASNPGGETQYF
NA	NA	TRBJ2-7	TRBV6-5	TGTGCCAGCAGTTACCCGGACGGCCGCTCCTACGAGCAGTACTTC	CASSYPDGRSYEQYF
TRBD1	NA	TRBJ2-7	TRBV11-2	TGTGCCAGCAGCTTTTCCGGGACAGGGGGGGACTCCTACGAGCAGTACTTC	CASSFSGTGGDSYEQYF
NA	NA	TRBJ1-6	TRBV15	TGTGCCACCAGCAGAGATGGGGGTTCACCCCTCCACTTT	CATSRDGGSPLHF
TRBD1	NA	TRBJ1-2	TRBV28	TGTGCCAGCAGTCCCGGAAACAGGGGGTATGGCTACACCTTC	CASSPGNRGYGYTF
NA	NA	TRBJ2-2	TRBV10-3	TGTGCCATCAGTGAGGAGCGTCGCGCCGGGGAGCTGTTTTTT	CAISEERRAGELFF
NA	NA	TRBJ2-7	TRBV5-4	TGTGCCAGCAGTCTATCCCTCGGGGTGCCCTACGAGCAGTACTTC	CASSLSLGVPYEQYF
NA	NA	TRBJ1-2	TRBV12-5	TGTGCTAGTGGTTTGAACTATGGCTACACCTTC	CASGLNYGYTF
NA	NA	TRBJ1-2	TRBV30	TGTGCCTGGAGTCCAGGGGCAACTAACTATGGCTACACCTTC	CAWSPGATNYGYTF
TRBD1	few	TRBJ2-7	TRBV7-9	TGTGCCAGCAGCACATCCTTTAGCAGGGGGTACGAGCAGTACTTC	CASSTSFSRGYEQYF
NA	once	TRBJ2-7	TRBV7-9	TGTGCCAGCAGCCACTGGGCACCTCCCTACGAGCAGTACTTC	CASSHWAPPYEQYF
TRBD2	NA	TRBJ2-5	TRBV10-3	TGTGCCATCAGTGAGTCAAGGAGCGGGGGGACTCTTTCAGAGACCCAGTACTTC	CAISESRSGGTLSETQYF
NA	NA	TRBJ2-7	TRBV29-1	TGCAGCGTAGCCGTGGGTCCCCACGAGCAGTACTTC	CSVAVGPHEQYF
NA	few	TRBJ1-3	TRBV6-5	TGTGCCAGCAGTTACTCGGGGGGGGGTGGAAACACCATATATTTT	CASSYSGGGGNTIYF
TRBD1	few	TRBJ1-1	TRBV7-9	TGTGCCAGCAGCTTAGCAGGGACAGTGAACACTGAAGCTTTCTTT	CASSLAGTVNTEAFF
NA	once	TRBJ2-5	TRBV7-3	TGTGCCAGCAGCCCCGGGAACTATGAGACCCAGTACTTC	CASSPGNYETQYF
NA	NA	TRBJ2-7	TRBV6-6	TGTGCCAGCAGAACCGTACCAGGGGTCTACGAGCAGTACTTC	CASRTVPGVYEQYF